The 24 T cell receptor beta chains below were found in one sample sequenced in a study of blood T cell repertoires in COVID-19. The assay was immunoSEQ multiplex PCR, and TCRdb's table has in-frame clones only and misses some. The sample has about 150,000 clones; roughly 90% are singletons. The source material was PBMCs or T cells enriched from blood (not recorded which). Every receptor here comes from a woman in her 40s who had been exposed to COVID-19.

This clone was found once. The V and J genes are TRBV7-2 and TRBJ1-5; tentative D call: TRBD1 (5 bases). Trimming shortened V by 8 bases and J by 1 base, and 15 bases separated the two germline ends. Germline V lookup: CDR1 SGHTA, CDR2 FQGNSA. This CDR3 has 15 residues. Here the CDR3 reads CASAVGRGSNQPQHF. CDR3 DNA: TGTGCCAGCGCTGTTGGGAGGGGAAGCAATCAGCCCCAGCATTTT.

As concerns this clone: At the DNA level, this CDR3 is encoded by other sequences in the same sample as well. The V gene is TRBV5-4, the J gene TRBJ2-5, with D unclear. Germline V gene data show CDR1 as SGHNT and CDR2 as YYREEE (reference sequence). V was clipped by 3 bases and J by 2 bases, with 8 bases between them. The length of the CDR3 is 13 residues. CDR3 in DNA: TGTGCCAGCAGCTCCCCAGGACAAGAGACCCAGTACTTC. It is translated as CASSSPGQETQYF.

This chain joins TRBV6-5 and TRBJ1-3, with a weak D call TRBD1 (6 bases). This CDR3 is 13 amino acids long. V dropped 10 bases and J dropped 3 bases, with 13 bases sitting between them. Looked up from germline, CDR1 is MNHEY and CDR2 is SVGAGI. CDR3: CATTQGGGNTIYF. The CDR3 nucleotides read TGTGCCACGACACAGGGCGGTGGAAACACCATATATTTT.

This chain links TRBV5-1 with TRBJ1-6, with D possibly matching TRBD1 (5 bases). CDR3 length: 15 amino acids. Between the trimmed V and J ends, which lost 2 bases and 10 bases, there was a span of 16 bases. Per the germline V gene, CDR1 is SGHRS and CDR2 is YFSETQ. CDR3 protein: CASSLETASGSPLHF. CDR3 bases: TGCGCCAGCAGCTTAGAGACAGCCTCAGGGTCACCCCTCCACTTT.

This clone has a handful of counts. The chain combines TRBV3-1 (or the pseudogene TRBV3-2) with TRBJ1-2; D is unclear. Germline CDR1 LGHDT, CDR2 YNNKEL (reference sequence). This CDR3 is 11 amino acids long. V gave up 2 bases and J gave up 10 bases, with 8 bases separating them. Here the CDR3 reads CASSQTVNYTF. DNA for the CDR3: TGTGCCAGCAGCCAAACAGTGAACTACACCTTC.

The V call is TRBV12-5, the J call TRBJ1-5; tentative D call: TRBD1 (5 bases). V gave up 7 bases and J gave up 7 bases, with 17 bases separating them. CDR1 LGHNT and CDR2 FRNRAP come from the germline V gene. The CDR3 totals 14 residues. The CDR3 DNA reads TGTGCTAGTGCCTTGGGGGGGATATCGCAGCCCCAGCATTTT. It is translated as CASALGGISQPQHF.

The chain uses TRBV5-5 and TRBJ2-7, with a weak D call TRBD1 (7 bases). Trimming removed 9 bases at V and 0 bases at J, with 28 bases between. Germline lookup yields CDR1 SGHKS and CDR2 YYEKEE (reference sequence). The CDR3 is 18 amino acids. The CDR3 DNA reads TGTGCCACCACAGTACCAGGGGGGCAGGGGGGAAGCTCCTACGAGCAGTACTTC. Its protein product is CATTVPGGQGGSSYEQYF.

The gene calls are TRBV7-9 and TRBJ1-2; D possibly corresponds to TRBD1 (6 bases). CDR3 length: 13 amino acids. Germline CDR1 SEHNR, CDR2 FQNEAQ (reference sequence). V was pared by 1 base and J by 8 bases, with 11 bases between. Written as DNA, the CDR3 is TGTGCCAGCAGCTTAGAGGGGGTAGACGGCTACACCTTC. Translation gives CASSLEGVDGYTF. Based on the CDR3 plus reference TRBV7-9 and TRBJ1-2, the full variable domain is DTGVSQNPRHKITKRGQNVTFRCDPISEHNRLYWYRQTLGQGPEFLTYFQNEAQLEKSRLLSDRFSAERPKGSFSTLEIQRTEQGDSAMYLCASSLEGVDGYTFGSGTRLTVV.

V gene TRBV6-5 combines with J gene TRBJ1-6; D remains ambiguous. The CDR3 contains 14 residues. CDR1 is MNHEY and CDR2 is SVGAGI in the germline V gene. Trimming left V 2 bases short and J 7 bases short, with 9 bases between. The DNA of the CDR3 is TGTGCCAGCAGTTACAGGCCGCGGAATTCACCCCTCCACTTT. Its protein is CASSYRPRNSPLHF.

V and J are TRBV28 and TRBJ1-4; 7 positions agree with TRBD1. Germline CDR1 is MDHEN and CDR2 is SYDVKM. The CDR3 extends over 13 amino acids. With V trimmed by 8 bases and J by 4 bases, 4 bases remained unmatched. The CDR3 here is CASGGQINEKLFF. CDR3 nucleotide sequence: TGTGCCAGCGGGGGACAGATTAATGAAAAACTGTTTTTT.

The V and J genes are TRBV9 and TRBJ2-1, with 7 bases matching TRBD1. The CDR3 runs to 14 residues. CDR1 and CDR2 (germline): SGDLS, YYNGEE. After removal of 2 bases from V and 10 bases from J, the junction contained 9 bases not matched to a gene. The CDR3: CASSVSSGTAEQFF. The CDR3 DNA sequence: TGTGCCAGCAGCGTGTCGAGTGGGACAGCAGAGCAGTTCTTC.

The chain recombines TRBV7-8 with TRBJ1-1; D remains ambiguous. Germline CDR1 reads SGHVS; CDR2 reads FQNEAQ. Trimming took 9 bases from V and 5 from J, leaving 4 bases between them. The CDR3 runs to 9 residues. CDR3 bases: TGTGCCAGTTATACTGAAGCTTTCTTT. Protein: CASYTEAFF.

The CDR3 loop is CASSLERGNTEAFF. As DNA, the CDR3 is TGCGCCAGCAGCTTGGAACGGGGGAACACTGAAGCTTTCTTT. The J gene is TRBJ1-1, the V gene TRBV5-1; D is unclear. The CDR3 runs 14 residues. Per the germline V gene, CDR1 is SGHRS and CDR2 is YFSETQ. The germline V and J ends were trimmed by 0 bases and 1 base, with 7 bases remaining between them.

The chain's CDR3 is CASSYQGISANEKLFF. In nucleotides, the CDR3 is TGTGCCAGCAGCTACCAGGGTATATCGGCTAATGAAAAACTGTTTTTT. V usage is TRBV7-2 and J usage is TRBJ1-4; D possibly corresponds to TRBD1 (5 bases). V shed 4 bases and J shed 3 bases, with 15 bases lying between them. In germline, CDR1 is SGHTA, CDR2 FQGNSA. This CDR3 has 16 residues.

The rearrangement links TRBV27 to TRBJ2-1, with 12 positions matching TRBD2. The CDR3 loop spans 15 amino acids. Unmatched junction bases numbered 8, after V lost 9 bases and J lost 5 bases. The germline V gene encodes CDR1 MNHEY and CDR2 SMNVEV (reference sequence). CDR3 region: CASSLAGGRDNEQFF. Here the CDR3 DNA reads TGTGCCAGTTCCCTAGCGGGGGGGAGAGACAATGAGCAGTTCTTC.

The CDR3 region has the DNA TGTGCCAGTAGTATGGGGCAGGGAAACACCATATATTTT. It is translated as CASSMGQGNTIYF. The chain carries TRBV19 and TRBJ1-3; D is perhaps TRBD1 (5 bases). V was clipped by 3 bases and J by 4 bases, with 7 bases between them. CDR3 length: 13 amino acids. Germline CDR1 reads LNHDA; CDR2 reads SQIVND (reference sequence).

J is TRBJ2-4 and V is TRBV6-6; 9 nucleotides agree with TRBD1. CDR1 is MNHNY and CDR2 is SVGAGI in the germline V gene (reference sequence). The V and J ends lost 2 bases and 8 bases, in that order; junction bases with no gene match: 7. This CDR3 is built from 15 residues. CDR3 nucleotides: TGTGCCAGCAGTTACGATCGGGACAGGGTAGACATTCAGTACTTC. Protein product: CASSYDRDRVDIQYF.

The CDR3 region has the DNA TGCGCCAGCAGCTTGGAACCATATGGCAGCGTCCTATATTTT. Its translation is CASSLEPYGSVLYF. The chain joins TRBV5-1 to TRBJ1-3; D remains unclear. Germline V CDR1 and CDR2: SGHRS, YFSETQ. V was shortened by 0 bases and J by 14 bases, with 18 bases between the two germline ends. The CDR3 covers 14 residues.

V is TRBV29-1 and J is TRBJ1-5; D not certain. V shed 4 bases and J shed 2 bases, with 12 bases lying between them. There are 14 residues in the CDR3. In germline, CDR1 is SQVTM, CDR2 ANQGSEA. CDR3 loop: CSVVLTQGNQPQHF. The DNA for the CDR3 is TGCAGCGTTGTTCTTACTCAGGGCAATCAGCCCCAGCATTTT.

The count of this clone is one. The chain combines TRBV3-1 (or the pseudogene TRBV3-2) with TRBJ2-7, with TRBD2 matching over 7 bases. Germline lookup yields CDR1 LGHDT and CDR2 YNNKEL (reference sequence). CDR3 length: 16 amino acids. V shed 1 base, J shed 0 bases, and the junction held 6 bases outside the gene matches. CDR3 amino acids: CASSQVTGGNSYEQYF. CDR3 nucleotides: TGTGCCAGCAGCCAAGTAACCGGGGGGAACTCCTACGAGCAGTACTTC.

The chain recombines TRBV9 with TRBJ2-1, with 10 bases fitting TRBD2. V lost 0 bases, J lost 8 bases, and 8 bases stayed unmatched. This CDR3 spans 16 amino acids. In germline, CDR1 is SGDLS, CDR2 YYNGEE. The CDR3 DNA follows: TGTGCCAGCAGCGTAGTCCTAGCGGGAGTAGGTGATGAGCAGTTCTTC. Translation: CASSVVLAGVGDEQFF.

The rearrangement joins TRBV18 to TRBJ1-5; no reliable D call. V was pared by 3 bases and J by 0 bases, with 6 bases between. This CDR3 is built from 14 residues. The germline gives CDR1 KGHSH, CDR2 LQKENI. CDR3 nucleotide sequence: TGTGCCAGCTCACCGCGGTCTAGCAATCAGCCCCAGCATTTT. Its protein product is CASSPRSSNQPQHF.

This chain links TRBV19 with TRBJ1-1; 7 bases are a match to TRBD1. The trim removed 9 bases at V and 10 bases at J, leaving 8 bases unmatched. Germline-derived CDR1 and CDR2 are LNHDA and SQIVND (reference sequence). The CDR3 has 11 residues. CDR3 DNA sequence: TGTGCCAGCGCCAACAGGGGCGCAGCTTTCTTT. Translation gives CASANRGAAFF.

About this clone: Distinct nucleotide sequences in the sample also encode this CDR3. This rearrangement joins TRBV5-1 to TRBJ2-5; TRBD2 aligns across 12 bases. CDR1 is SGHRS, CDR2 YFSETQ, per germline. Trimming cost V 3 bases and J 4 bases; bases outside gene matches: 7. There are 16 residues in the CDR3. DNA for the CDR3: TGCGCCAGCAGCTCGGGGCTAGCGGGGGGGCCAGAGACCCAGTACTTC. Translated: CASSSGLAGGPETQYF.